These 13 T cell receptor beta chains came from one sample sequenced in a study of metastatic and nonmetastatic thyroid tumors. TCRdb reanalyzed the PCR reads with MiXCR. The sample shows 30,000 to 40,000 clones, approximately 40% of them seen only once. Among the patients, none had received any treatment before thyroid surgery. Sequencing was performed on tumor tissue. These TCRs come from a female donor with papillary thyroid cancer or a benign thyroid nodule (not recorded which). Some clones in this sample may be carry-over from other donors' samples.

The rearrangement joins TRBV5-6 to TRBJ2-7, with D possibly matching TRBD1 (6 bases). The CDR3 contains 14 residues. Trimming cost V 0 bases and J 5 bases, with 12 bases left between them. Germline lookup yields CDR1 SGHDT and CDR2 YYEEEE. The CDR3 protein is CASSLGQVVHEQYF. CDR3 nucleotides: TGTGCCAGCAGCTTGGGACAGGTAGTCCACGAGCAGTACTTC.

This chain joins TRBV6-1 and TRBJ2-5, with TRBD1 identical over 10 bases. The V gene end was trimmed by 5 bases and the J gene end by 2 bases; junction bases not matched to a gene: 5. From germline, CDR1 is MNHNS and CDR2 SASEGT. This CDR3 spans 15 amino acids. The CDR3 here is CASSFGQGGQETQYF. The DNA of the CDR3 is TGTGCCAGCAGTTTTGGACAGGGGGGTCAAGAGACCCAGTACTTC.

This clone appeared many times. A much larger clone differs by one base, so this may be a read error. The chain links TRBV20-1 to TRBJ1-5; D is unclear. CDR3 length equals 12 residues. CDR1 and CDR2 from the germline V gene are DFQATT and SNEGSKA (reference sequence). The CDR3 sequence is CSARIGNQPQRF. In nucleotides, the CDR3 is TGCAGTGCTAGAATAGGAAATCAGCCCCAGCGTTTT.

On this clone itself: A read error may account for a junction end that differs from germline. The V gene is TRBV7-2, the J gene TRBJ1-5, with a tentative D call TRBD1 (6 bases). CDR3 length equals 15 residues. Germline V lookup: CDR1 SGHTA, CDR2 FQGNSA. The CDR3 region is CASSLARTDNRPQHF. CDR3 nucleotide sequence: TGTGCCAGCAGCTTAGCTAGGACAGACAATCGGCCCCAGCATTTT. The whole variable domain, filled in from reference TRBV7-2 and TRBJ1-5, reads GAGVSQSPSNKVTEKGKDVELRCDPISGHTALYWYRQSLGQGLEFLIYFQGNSAPDKSGLPSDRFSAERTGGSVSTLTIQRTQQEDSAVYLCASSLARTDNRPQHFGDGTRLSIL.

This chain uses TRBV24-1 with TRBJ1-1; 10 nucleotides agree with TRBD1. The J segment lost 7 bases and the V segment lost 3 bases, leaving 4 bases of the junction unmatched. Germline CDR1 reads KGHDR; CDR2 reads SFDVKD. The CDR3 runs to 14 residues. The CDR3 loop is CATSDGQGVDEAFF. The CDR3, as DNA: TGTGCCACCAGTGATGGACAGGGGGTCGATGAAGCTTTCTTT.

This clone has only a few counts. The chain carries TRBV5-1 and TRBJ2-7; possible D gene TRBD2, 5 bases. The CDR3 runs to 13 residues. V was trimmed by 5 bases and J by 2 bases, leaving 11 bases between them. In germline, CDR1 is SGHRS, CDR2 YFSETQ. CDR3 sequence reads: CASREAAAYEQYF. CDR3 nucleotides: TGCGCCAGCAGAGAGGCAGCGGCCTACGAGCAGTACTTC.

The sample holds a few counts of this clone. The gene calls are TRBV6-2 or TRBV6-3 and TRBJ2-3, with 10 bases aligning to TRBD1. CDR3 length equals 15 residues. The germline gives CDR1 MNHEY, CDR2 SVGEGT. J gave up 5 bases and V 2 bases, and 4 bases lay outside the gene matches. CDR3 in DNA: TGTGCCAGCAGTTACCCGGGACAGGGGAGAGATACGCAGTATTTT. It translates to CASSYPGQGRDTQYF.

The chain uses TRBV30 and TRBJ1-2; 7 bases agree with TRBD1. The CDR3 sequence is 13 residues long. V was pared by 1 base and J by 2 bases, with 1 base of the junction left unmatched. Germline V gene sequence: CDR1 GTSNPN, CDR2 SVGIG (reference sequence). CDR3 amino acids: CAWSAGQNYGYTF. CDR3 sequence (DNA): TGTGCCTGGAGTGCGGGACAGAACTATGGCTACACCTTC.

V usage is TRBV7-9 and J usage is TRBJ1-6; TRBD1 matches 7 bases. The germline gives CDR1 SEHNR, CDR2 FQNEAQ (reference sequence). CDR3 length equals 15 residues. J lost 6 bases, V lost 4 bases, and 6 bases had no gene match. The CDR3 nucleotides read TGTGCCAGCAGCTCGACGGGACAGCCTAATTCACCCCTCCACTTT. This translates into CASSSTGQPNSPLHF.

The chain joins TRBV6-1 to TRBJ2-7; the D is unclear. The germline V gene has CDR1 MNHNS and CDR2 SASEGT. The CDR3 length is 14 residues. V lost 5 bases and J lost 1, with 12 bases in between. The CDR3 here is CASSRSGPSYEQYF. DNA for the CDR3: TGTGCCAGCAGTAGGTCTGGACCTTCCTACGAGCAGTACTTC.

V usage is TRBV2 and J usage is TRBJ1-6; D gene uncertain. Germline V gene sequence: CDR1 SNHLY, CDR2 FYNNEI. The CDR3 sequence is 12 residues long. V was shortened by 4 bases and J by 7 bases, with 5 bases between the two germline ends. The CDR3 DNA follows: TGTGCCAGCAGTGTTGGGAATTCACCCCTCCACTTT. This sequence encodes CASSVGNSPLHF.

J is TRBJ2-1 and V is TRBV6-4, with D hard to call. The CDR3 loop spans 13 amino acids. Trimming stripped 2 bases from V and 6 bases from J, with 8 bases between. The germline CDR1 and CDR2 sequences are MRHNA and SNTAGT. This CDR3 reads CASSDGPANEQFF. The CDR3 DNA is TGTGCCAGCAGTGACGGTCCGGCCAATGAGCAGTTCTTC.

This clone was observed at least ten times. This rearrangement joins TRBV11-3 to TRBJ2-6, with 7 bases identical to TRBD1. This CDR3 has 19 amino acids. After removal of 1 base from V and 0 bases from J, the junction contained 9 bases not matched to a gene. Germline V lookup: CDR1 SGHNT, CDR2 YENEEA. The CDR3 sequence is CASSLGTGTLSSGANVLTF. The CDR3 DNA reads as TGTGCCAGCAGCTTAGGGACAGGAACTCTAAGCTCTGGGGCCAACGTCCTGACTTTC.